The rows below give T cell receptor beta chains drawn from one sample of a study of synovial regulatory T cells in juvenile arthritis. The repertoire was sequenced with immunoSEQ multiplex PCR; TCRdb's copy has only in-frame clones and lacks some. The sample totals roughly 9,900 clones. Material for sequencing was Treg cells from blood. The receptor source for this set is a donor aged 2-30 years with juvenile idiopathic arthritis. Each CDR3 is given with its conserved first and last residue.

J gene,V gene,CDR3 protein
TRBJ1-6,TRBV7-3,CASSLEARGNSPLHF
TRBJ1-3,TRBV10-1,CASPPSSGGNTIYF
TRBJ1-6,TRBV2,CASSRDYNSPLHF
TRBJ1-2,TRBV4-3,CASSQDHRDSGYTF
TRBJ2-7,TRBV18,CASSPPLVSREGPGQYF
TRBJ1-6,TRBV29-1,CSVSRGGNSPLHF
TRBJ2-1,TRBV18,CASSPSSLSYNEQFF
TRBJ2-7,TRBV5-4,CASSRAPTGGANSYEQYF
TRBJ2-7,TRBV5-1,CASSLAAGPYEQYF
TRBJ1-1,TRBV19,CASARRHTEAFF
TRBJ1-1,TRBV4-3,CASSQTRTGIEAFF
TRBJ1-4,TRBV4-1,CASSQEGRGKLFF
TRBJ1-1,TRBV23-1,CASSQRAFF
TRBJ1-5,TRBV6-5,CASSYSMNQPQHF
TRBJ2-7,TRBV5-1,CASSSIRDRHYEQYF
TRBJ1-2,TRBV10-3,CAISDNPRTDANYGYTF
TRBJ1-4,TRBV5-8,CASSLAGTVNEKLFF
TRBJ2-2,TRBV18,CASSPSGTETGELFF
TRBJ1-4,TRBV5-1,CASSRGTGFGKLFF
TRBJ2-7,TRBV6-1,CASSEVGRGVSYEQYF
TRBJ1-6,TRBV6-5,CASSYWRRGDSPLHF
TRBJ1-2,TRBV6-6,CASSYAFTISQYGYTF
TRBJ1-1,TRBV6-1,CASPAGEVTEAFF
TRBJ2-7,TRBV19,CASSIRGGYEQYF